The TCR beta chain described here comes from a study of T cell changes during pregnancy in multiple sclerosis. The germline gives CDR1 MNHNS, CDR2 SASEGT. Trimming shortened V by 9 bases and J by 3 bases, and 15 bases separated the two germline ends. This CDR3 is built from 13 residues. Sequencing was performed with immunoSEQ multiplex PCR; in TCRdb, only in-frame clones are kept and a portion is missing. The table shows about 40,000 clones, with 89% occurring only once. The gene calls are TRBV6-1 and TRBJ2-7, with D perhaps matching TRBD2 (6 bases). This receptor was obtained from a female donor with multiple sclerosis, enrolled in a pregnancy study. Specimen: CD4+ T cells from peripheral blood mononuclear cells, collected in the first trimester of pregnancy. CDR3: CASFAGRLYEQYF. As DNA, the CDR3 is TGTGCCAGTTTCGCGGGACGTCTCTACGAGCAGTACTTC.